The clone carrying this T cell receptor beta chain was seen more than once but under ten times. Looked up from germline, CDR1 is SGDLS and CDR2 is YYNGEE. V was trimmed by 2 bases and J by 2 bases, leaving 8 bases between them. This CDR3 has 14 amino acids. TCRdb recomputed calls from the RT-PCR reads with MiXCR, one row per CDR3 protein. The sample lists approximately 720,000 distinct CDR3 sequences; 13% to 15% were seen once. The gene calls are TRBV9 and TRBJ1-3, with D unresolved. The sequence was obtained from a female donor in good health, serving as a healthy control. Sequencing used memory CD4+ T cells from blood. CDR3 nucleotide sequence: TGTGCCAGCAGCGTCGAAAGGGCTGGAAACACCATATATTTT. It codes for CASSVERAGNTIYF. The complete variable domain, with remaining parts taken from reference TRBV9 and TRBJ1-3, reads DSGVTQTPKHLITATGQRVTLRCSPRSGDLSVYWYQQSLDQGLQFLIQYYNGEERAKGNILERFSAQQFPDLHSELNLSSLELGDSALYFCASSVERAGNTIYFGEGSWLTVV.